This entry describes one T cell receptor (beta chain). The data were obtained in a study of control samples from healthy donors and cancer patients. The repertoire was sequenced with immunoSEQ multiplex PCR; TCRdb's copy has only in-frame clones and lacks some. The sample yields 150,000 to 180,000 clones, over 90% seen once. Looked up from germline, CDR1 is LNHDA and CDR2 is SQIVND (reference sequence). Trimming removed 0 bases at V and 5 bases at J, with 10 bases between. The CDR3 is 14 amino acids. The chain is built from TRBV19 and TRBJ1-2, with unresolved D. The sample comprised blood. The TCR sequence derives from a man between 50 and 59 years old in good health. For the CDR3, the DNA is TGTGCCAGTAGTATAGATCCCAGTTCATATGGCTACACCTTC. This gives the protein CASSIDPSSYGYTF. The full variable domain, completed using reference TRBV19 and TRBJ1-2, is DGGITQSPKYLFRKEGQNVTLSCEQNLNHDAMYWYRQDPGQGLRLIYYSQIVNDFQKGDIAEGYSVSREKKESFPLTVTSAQKNPTAFYLCASSIDPSSYGYTFGSGTRLTVV.